Below, one T cell receptor beta chain is given with its context. This specimen comes from a study of blood T cells in healthy people across ages. A second PCR, run for about 7 to 11 cycles, used a sample-barcoded 5' primer plus a J-beta primer mix. TCRdb passed the 5' RACE reads through MiXCR, listing each CDR3 protein once. The data show about 680,000 distinct CDR3 sequences, over 45% seen once. The length of the CDR3 is 13 residues. V lost 2 bases to trimming and J lost 4 bases, with 6 bases between them. This sequence joins TRBV12-3 or TRBV12-4 and TRBJ1-5; no clear D. The source material was blood. The clonotype comes from a woman aged 60 to 75 in good health. The CDR3 nucleotides are TGTGCCAGCAGTTTAATGGCTAATCAGCCCCAGCATTTT. This sequence encodes CASSLMANQPQHF.